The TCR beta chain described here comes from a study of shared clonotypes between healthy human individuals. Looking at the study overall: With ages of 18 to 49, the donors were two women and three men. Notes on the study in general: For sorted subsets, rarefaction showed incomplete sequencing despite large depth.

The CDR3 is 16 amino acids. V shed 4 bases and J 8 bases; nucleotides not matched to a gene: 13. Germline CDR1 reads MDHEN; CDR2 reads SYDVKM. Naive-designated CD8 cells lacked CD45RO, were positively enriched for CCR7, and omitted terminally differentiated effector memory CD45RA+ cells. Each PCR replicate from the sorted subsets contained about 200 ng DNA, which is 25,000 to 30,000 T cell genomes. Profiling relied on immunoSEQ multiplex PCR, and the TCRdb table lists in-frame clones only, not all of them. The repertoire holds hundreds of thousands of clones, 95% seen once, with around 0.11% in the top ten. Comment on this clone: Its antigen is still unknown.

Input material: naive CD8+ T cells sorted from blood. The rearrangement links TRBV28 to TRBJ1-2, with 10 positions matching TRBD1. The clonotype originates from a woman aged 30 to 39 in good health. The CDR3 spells CASSSHRLTGGRGYTF. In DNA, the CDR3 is TGTGCCAGCAGTTCCCACCGGTTGACAGGGGGCCGCGGCTACACCTTC.